One and the same sample provided the 31 T cell receptor beta chains below, sequenced in a study of regulatory T cells in long-lasting Graves disease. Stated time point: persistent/refractory GD, antithyroid drugs over 5 years with positive TRAb. After RNA was extracted from PBMCs, the TCR library was made from it. Arm-PCR with iRepertoire HTBI primers amplified the CDR3 regions for these TCR beta libraries. TCRdb reprocessed the multiplex PCR reads with MiXCR, giving one entry per CDR3 protein. The sample has a few hundred thousand distinct CDR3 sequences, 20% to 30% seen once. The sample was peripheral blood mononuclear cells (PBMCs), taken when the disease was refractory, from a patient treated with antithyroid drugs. These TCRs come from a female donor with Graves disease.

This clonotype was counted between two and nine times. This chain links TRBV6-2 or TRBV6-3 with TRBJ1-1; D not resolved. V lost 3 bases to trimming and J lost 0 bases, with 20 bases between them. CDR1 is MNHEY and CDR2 is SVGEGT in the germline V gene. The length of the CDR3 is 18 residues. Here the CDR3 reads CASSYPLLGANMNTEAFF. DNA of the CDR3: TGTGCCAGCAGTTATCCCCTTTTAGGAGCGAATATGAACACTGAAGCTTTCTTT.

The sample holds many counts of this clonotype. The CDR3 is CSANRGVGTEAFF. In nucleotides, the CDR3 is TGCAGTGCCAACAGGGGAGTAGGAACTGAAGCTTTCTTT. The rearrangement joins TRBV20-1 to TRBJ1-1, with 7 bases matching TRBD1. The CDR3 has 13 residues. The germline gives CDR1 DFQATT, CDR2 SNEGSKA (reference sequence). V was clipped by 6 bases and J by 5 bases; unmatched bases: 9.

About this clonotype: A much larger clone differs from this one at a single base, so this may be a read error. The CDR3 does not close with the conserved phenylalanine or tryptophan, likely indicating a read error. V and J are TRBV15 and TRBJ2-5, with D perhaps matching TRBD2 (5 bases). V dropped 3 bases and J dropped 5 bases, with 13 bases sitting between them. Germline V gives CDR1 LNHNV, CDR2 YYDKDF (reference sequence). The CDR3 covers 14 residues. Written as DNA, the CDR3 is TGTGCCACCAGCAGGCGGGCCGATGGGGAGACCCAGTACTCC. The encoded protein is CATSRRADGETQYS.

V and J are TRBV28 and TRBJ1-2; tentative D call: TRBD1 (6 bases). The ends were cut back, 5 bases at V and 3 bases at J, with 7 bases in the middle. This CDR3 spans 12 amino acids. The V gene's germline CDR1 is MDHEN and CDR2 SYDVKM. The CDR3: CASSGGHYGYTF. For the CDR3, the DNA is TGTGCCAGCAGTGGGGGCCACTATGGCTACACCTTC.

V gene TRBV6-1 combines with J gene TRBJ1-1; D gene ambiguous. This CDR3 has 15 amino acids. Deletions cut 0 bases from V and 7 bases from J, with 15 bases between. Per the germline V gene, CDR1 is MNHNS and CDR2 is SASEGT. The CDR3 region has the DNA TGTGCCAGCAGTGAAGCTAGGTTGTCCTCACGTGAAGCTTTCTTT. The encoded protein is CASSEARLSSREAFF.

The chain links TRBV28 to TRBJ1-4, with D maybe TRBD1 (5 bases). Germline-derived CDR1 and CDR2 are MDHEN and SYDVKM. The V gene lost 3 bases and the J gene lost 7 bases, with 12 bases spanning the gap. The CDR3 loop spans 14 amino acids. The CDR3 sequence is CASSLGGASEKLFF. In nucleotides, the CDR3 is TGTGCCAGCAGTTTGGGAGGGGCAAGTGAAAAACTGTTTTTT.

This chain links TRBV28 with TRBJ2-1, with 11 nucleotides matching TRBD2. With V trimmed by 5 bases and J by 6 bases, 9 bases remained unmatched. CDR1 and CDR2 (germline): MDHEN, SYDVKM. The CDR3 totals 16 residues. The DNA of the CDR3 is TGTGCCAGCAGTAAGGCTAGCGGGAGGATGTTCAATGAGCAGTTCTTC. Its translation is CASSKASGRMFNEQFF.

There are a few counts of this clonotype. This chain uses TRBV25-1 with TRBJ1-3, with TRBD1 as a possible D gene (5 bases). The germline V and J ends were trimmed by 3 bases and 2 bases, with 5 bases remaining between them. The germline V gene encodes CDR1 MGHDK and CDR2 SYGVNS. This CDR3 region has 13 residues. The CDR3 protein is CASSDRAGNTIYF. The CDR3 DNA reads TGTGCCAGCAGTGACAGGGCTGGAAACACCATATATTTT.

The table lists this clonotype with a count of one. In DNA, the CDR3 is TGCAGTGCTAGACGGAAATCGGGGTTAGATACGCAGTATTTT. It encodes CSARRKSGLDTQYF. The chain recombines TRBV20-1 with TRBJ2-3; the D gene is possibly TRBD2 (5 bases). The germline V gene encodes CDR1 DFQATT and CDR2 SNEGSKA (reference sequence). The CDR3 spans 14 residues. V lost 2 bases and J lost 5, with 14 bases in between.

The chain combines TRBV20-1 with TRBJ2-4, with D maybe TRBD1 (6 bases). V lost 3 bases, J lost 1 base, and 13 bases lay in between. The CDR3 runs 15 residues. The germline V gene encodes CDR1 DFQATT and CDR2 SNEGSKA (reference sequence). CDR3 in DNA: TGCAGTGCTAGGGTCAGGGGCCTTGCCAAAAACATTCAGTACTTC. Its translation is CSARVRGLAKNIQYF.

The V call is TRBV19, the J call TRBJ2-2; D is ambiguous. Per the germline V gene, CDR1 is LNHDA and CDR2 is SQIVND (reference sequence). Trimming took 1 base from V and 6 from J, leaving 18 bases between them. The CDR3 spans 17 residues. CDR3 protein: CASSIGQPGRIPGELFF. As DNA, the CDR3 is TGTGCCAGTAGTATAGGGCAACCCGGTAGGATCCCCGGGGAGCTGTTTTTT. Full variable domain (rest looked up from reference TRBV19 and TRBJ2-2): DGGITQSPKYLFRKEGQNVTLSCEQNLNHDAMYWYRQDPGQGLRLIYYSQIVNDFQKGDIAEGYSVSREKKESFPLTVTSAQKNPTAFYLCASSIGQPGRIPGELFFGEGSRLTVL.

There are a few counts of this clonotype. The V call is TRBV25-1, the J call TRBJ1-2, with D maybe TRBD1 (6 bases). The CDR3 loop spans 13 amino acids. Germline CDR1 reads MGHDK; CDR2 reads SYGVNS. Trimming stripped 4 bases from V and 3 bases from J, with 9 bases between. In DNA form, the CDR3 reads TGTGCCAGCAGTGTACAGGGTTACTATGGCTACACCTTC. Amino acids: CASSVQGYYGYTF.

In this sample, this clonotype turned up many times. The chain has TRBV19 and TRBJ1-5; D is perhaps TRBD1 (5 bases). The V and J ends lost 7 bases and 3 bases respectively, with 13 bases between them. This CDR3 is built from 14 residues. Germline CDR1 and CDR2: LNHDA and SQIVND (reference sequence). The CDR3 spells CASNAGRINQPQHF. The CDR3 DNA follows: TGTGCCAGTAATGCAGGGAGAATCAATCAGCCCCAGCATTTT.

This clonotype showed up many times. The rearrangement uses TRBV28 and TRBJ2-7; D is perhaps TRBD1 (6 bases). Germline CDR1 is MDHEN and CDR2 is SYDVKM. Trimming removed 1 base from V and 4 bases from J, with 23 bases in between. This CDR3 contains 18 residues. The CDR3 region is CASSLSVLRTAQAYEQYF. CDR3 bases: TGTGCCAGCAGTTTATCGGTCCTGAGGACAGCACAAGCTTACGAGCAGTACTTC.

V is TRBV5-1 and J is TRBJ1-5, with D possibly being TRBD1 (6 bases). Germline V gene sequence: CDR1 SGHRS, CDR2 YFSETQ. The CDR3 has 15 residues. The V gene lost 0 bases and the J gene lost 7 bases, with 14 bases spanning the gap. The CDR3 DNA is TGCGCCAGCAGCTTGGTGGGCTCAGGGGACCAGCCCCAGCATTTT. Encoded protein: CASSLVGSGDQPQHF.

This clonotype was observed a handful of times. The V gene is TRBV6-1, the J gene TRBJ2-1; no clear D. Trimming took 8 bases from V and 6 from J, leaving 8 bases between them. Germline assignment: CDR1 MNHNS and CDR2 SASEGT. This CDR3 region has 11 residues. The CDR3 coding sequence is TGTGCCAGCGGCGATAGCAATGAGCAGTTCTTC. It codes for CASGDSNEQFF.

This clonotype was seen ten or more times. The genes are TRBV11-2 and TRBJ2-6, with a possible D match to TRBD2 (6 bases). V was pared by 7 bases and J by 5 bases, with 15 bases between. The CDR3 is 15 residues long. Germline V gene sequence: CDR1 SGHAT, CDR2 FQNNGV. CDR3 nucleotides: TGTGCCAGCACCCCCGGGACTCTAAGGGCCAACGTCCTGACTTTC. Protein: CASTPGTLRANVLTF.

The V gene is TRBV19, the J gene TRBJ2-5, with 12 bases that match TRBD2. Germline V gene lookup returns CDR1 LNHDA and CDR2 SQIVND (reference sequence). This CDR3 spans 21 amino acids. With V trimmed by 3 bases and J by 1 base, 18 bases remained unmatched. Written as DNA, the CDR3 is TGTGCCAGTAGTATGGGTAAAAGGGGGCTAGCGGGAGGGCTTAGCCAAGAGACCCAGTACTTC. Protein sequence: CASSMGKRGLAGGLSQETQYF.

The chain carries TRBV20-1 and TRBJ2-4; TRBD2 is a possible D gene (6 bases). Trimming shortened V by 3 bases and J by 0 bases, and 9 bases separated the two germline ends. The CDR3 spans 14 residues. CDR1 is DFQATT and CDR2 is SNEGSKA in the germline V gene (reference sequence). CDR3 in amino acids: CSARGLVAKNIQYF. As DNA, the CDR3 is TGCAGTGCTAGGGGACTTGTAGCCAAAAACATTCAGTACTTC.

In its sample, this clonotype was seen a few times. Here the CDR3 DNA reads TGTGCCAGCAGCCAAGAGAGCGGGCGCCAAGAGACCCAGTACTTC. This encodes CASSQESGRQETQYF. The chain joins TRBV4-2 to TRBJ2-5; possible D gene TRBD2, 6 bases. V lost 0 bases, J lost 1 base, and 9 bases lay in between. Germline-derived CDR1 and CDR2 are LGHNA and YNFKEQ. The CDR3 length is 15 residues.

Regarding this clonotype: One base away lies a much larger clone, so this may be a sequencing read error. The CDR3 DNA follows: TGTGCCAGCAGGTTGGGCAGTCAGCCCCAGCATTTT. Translated: CASRLGSQPQHF. The chain employs TRBV28 and TRBJ1-5; D unclear. Germline lookup yields CDR1 MDHEN and CDR2 SYDVKM. The CDR3 extends over 12 amino acids. V was trimmed by 6 bases and J by 6 bases, leaving 9 bases between them.

The sample holds a few counts of this clonotype. The chain combines TRBV20-1 with TRBJ2-1, with 12 bases identical to TRBD2. This CDR3 has 15 residues. Per germline, CDR1 DFQATT and CDR2 SNEGSKA (reference sequence). V lost 4 bases to trimming and J lost 8 bases; unmatched junction nucleotides: 9. The DNA of the CDR3 is TGCAGTGCTACACTAGCGGGAGGTCTGGGGGATGAGCAGTTCTTC. It is translated as CSATLAGGLGDEQFF.

In its sample, this clonotype was seen many times. The chain carries TRBV28 and TRBJ2-5; TRBD1 agrees at 8 bases. J lost 5 bases, V lost 7 bases, and 9 bases had no gene match. Germline V gives CDR1 MDHEN, CDR2 SYDVKM. The CDR3 spans 14 residues. The CDR3: CASKLPGQVETQYF. Written as DNA, the CDR3 is TGTGCCAGCAAGCTACCGGGACAGGTGGAGACCCAGTACTTC.

This clonotype was counted at least ten times. The chain employs TRBV20-1 and TRBJ2-5; weak D call: TRBD1 (5 bases). V was clipped by 0 bases and J by 9 bases, with 17 bases between them. The CDR3 sequence is 14 residues long. Germline V lookup: CDR1 DFQATT, CDR2 SNEGSKA (reference sequence). In DNA form, the CDR3 reads TGCAGTGCTAGAGATACGCAGGGCCCCATGGCCCAGTACTTC. It specifies CSARDTQGPMAQYF.

This clonotype was seen many times. This CDR3 is CASSVTGVVGSSYNSPLHF. The CDR3, as DNA: TGTGCCAGCAGCGTTACCGGGGTTGTGGGGAGCTCCTATAATTCACCCCTCCACTTT. V gene TRBV28 combines with J gene TRBJ1-6; D ambiguous. The CDR3 has 19 amino acids. The germline V gene encodes CDR1 MDHEN and CDR2 SYDVKM. V shed 6 bases and J shed 0 bases, with 21 bases lying between them. The full variable domain, rest sourced from reference TRBV28 and TRBJ1-6, is DVKVTQSSRYLVKRTGEKVFLECVQDMDHENMFWYRQDPGLGLRLIYFSYDVKMKEKGDIPEGYSVSREKKERFSLILESASTNQTSMYLCASSVTGVVGSSYNSPLHFGNGTRLTVT.

The genes are TRBV19 and TRBJ1-4; D may be TRBD1 (6 bases). The CDR3 covers 14 residues. CDR1 LNHDA and CDR2 SQIVND come from the germline V gene (reference sequence). The V gene lost 6 bases and the J gene lost 7 bases, with 15 bases spanning the gap. In nucleotides, the CDR3 is TGTGCCAGTAGCCGGGGGGGCAGTTTTGAAAAACTGTTTTTT. Protein product: CASSRGGSFEKLFF.

This chain connects TRBV2 to TRBJ1-5; 11 bases agree with TRBD1. The CDR3 loop spans 16 amino acids. Germline-derived CDR1 and CDR2 are SNHLY and FYNNEI. V trimming: 5 bases; J trimming: 7 bases; junction bases outside the gene matches: 10. CDR3 in amino acids: CASSSQPGQGGQPQHF. The DNA of the CDR3 is TGTGCCAGCAGTTCGCAACCGGGACAGGGGGGGCAGCCCCAGCATTTT.

This clonotype was seen more than once but under ten times. This chain links TRBV7-2 with TRBJ2-7; 13 bases fit TRBD2. The ends lost 5 bases at V and 1 base at J; junction bases unmatched: 5. In germline, CDR1 is SGHTA, CDR2 FQGNSA. This CDR3 region has 16 residues. The chain's CDR3 is CASSPPGLAGSYEQYF. The CDR3 DNA follows: TGTGCCAGCAGCCCGCCGGGACTAGCGGGATCCTACGAGCAGTACTTC.

This clonotype was detected a few times. The rearrangement joins TRBV6-1 to TRBJ2-1; D is perhaps TRBD2 (7 bases). V shed 6 bases and J shed 9 bases, with 21 bases lying between them. Germline CDR1 MNHNS, CDR2 SASEGT. CDR3 size: 15 residues. CDR3 residues: CASRDTGLTSIEQFF. Here the CDR3 DNA reads TGTGCCAGCAGAGATACAGGGCTGACTAGCATTGAGCAGTTCTTC.

The chain recombines TRBV20-1 with TRBJ1-1; TRBD1 might be the D (5 bases). With 5 bases removed from V and 0 bases from J, the gap between germline ends came to 22 bases. This CDR3 region has 17 residues. Germline V gives CDR1 DFQATT, CDR2 SNEGSKA (reference sequence). The chain's CDR3 is CSAGDSKGRGMNTEAFF. The CDR3 bases are TGCAGTGCTGGCGACTCCAAAGGGCGGGGGATGAACACTGAAGCTTTCTTT.

This clonotype was observed many times. The gene calls are TRBV7-9 and TRBJ1-4; perhaps TRBD1 as D (5 bases). Germline CDR1 and CDR2: SEHNR and FQNEAQ (reference sequence). The CDR3 covers 14 residues. V was trimmed by 5 bases and J by 3 bases, leaving 10 bases between them. CDR3 sequence (DNA): TGTGCCAGCAGCGGGACGGTAGCTAATGAAAAACTGTTTTTT. This encodes CASSGTVANEKLFF.